This T cell receptor (beta chain) was captured in a study of T cells after yellow fever vaccination. Overall study findings and caveats: Post-booster samples contained most primary-vaccination clones (nearly 98% CD4, about 90% CD8).

This clonotype was observed a few times. As yet, its antigen is unknown. A single record per CDR3 protein comes from TCRdb applying MiXCR to the 5' RACE reads. Of 160,000 or so distinct CDR3 sequences in the sample, approximately 6.8% were seen once. Looked up from germline, CDR1 is MNHEY and CDR2 is SVGAGI. The CDR3 spans 17 residues. The junction had 8 bases not matched to a gene; V was cut back by 0 bases and J by 7 bases. The source was CD4+ T cells sorted from PBMCs, collected around 5 days after the first yellow fever vaccination. The TCR sequence derives from a man younger than 35 who received the YFV17D yellow fever vaccine. The chain employs TRBV6-5 and TRBJ2-5, with 13 bases fitting TRBD2. As DNA, the CDR3 is TGTGCCAGCAGTTACTCGTCATGGACTAGCGGGGGTACGACCCAGTACTTC. Translated, it gives CASSYSSWTSGGTTQYF.